This TCR beta chain came from a study of blood T cell repertoires in COVID-19. The method was immunoSEQ multiplex PCR; TCRdb's version includes in-frame clones alone and lacks a portion of them. The table includes approximately 380,000 clones, roughly 85% detected once. The trim removed 10 bases at V and 4 bases at J, leaving 5 bases unmatched. The CDR3 is 12 residues long. Germline CDR1 reads ENHRY; CDR2 reads SYGVKD. The receptor comes from a woman under 30 with acute or convalescent COVID-19. Sequences were obtained from peripheral blood. V usage is TRBV10-3 and J usage is TRBJ1-1, with 8 bases identical to TRBD1. The CDR3 region is CATGQGGTEAFF. The CDR3 DNA reads TGTGCCACCGGACAGGGAGGCACTGAAGCTTTCTTT.